This T cell receptor (beta chain) emerged from a study of monozygotic twins with inflammatory bowel disease (dated by TCRdb to between 2017 and 2020). For the study in its entirety: The full study comprised some 30 monozygotic twin pairs: nine German pairs (four IBD-concordant, five IBD-discordant) and 19 IBD-discordant Danish pairs. The search for disease-associated traits relied mainly on comparing IBD patients with their genetically identical healthy co-twins within discordant pairs. Each individual had, on average, about 151 000 unique TCRalpha sequences and 181 000 unique TCRbeta sequences available for analysis. General study outcomes and caveats: Fewer clonotypes were shared with other individuals by IBD patients than by healthy twins, most markedly in patients showing signs of disease activity. IBD patients had lower TCRbeta repertoire diversity, measured by the inverse Simpson index, than their healthy co-twins. Concordant and discordant twins showed no difference in repertoire similarity, possibly because of limited statistical power. The analysis was unable to tell apart different T cell subtypes. Because patients received different immunosuppressive treatments, the repertoires may have picked up extra background noise and variability between individuals. The results gave no support for a single strong signal or clonotype linked to IBD.

In the case of this clonotype: The antigen this receptor binds is unknown.

Library preparation used 5' RACE. Each TCR library was prepared from around 3.5 ug of total RNA. For each sample, cDNA synthesis was carried out in eight separate reactions using SMARTScribe reverse transcriptase. During cDNA synthesis, template switching introduced unique molecular identifiers that contained a 6-nucleotide sample barcode. Amplification of TCRalpha and TCRbeta cDNA involved two nested PCRs of 16 and 9 cycles, and each PCR was followed by bead purification. Before amplification, cDNA was treated with uracil DNA-glycosylase and purified using the QIAquick PCR purification kit. The second PCR was the step at which Illumina TruSeq-compatible adapters and sample-specific barcodes were added. TapeStation and Qubit were used to check library quality and concentration, and around 4.5 ng of each library went into the pool. Sequencing of the pooled libraries was done on an Illumina HiSeq2500 single-index Rapid Run using custom sequencing primers and 2 x 100 bp reads. From the authors' description of their analysis: PCR and sequencing errors were corrected by UMI-based consensus assembly using MiGEC version 1.2.6. V(D)J alignment, clonotype assembly and CDR3 extraction were performed with MiXCR version 2.1.1. Normalisation of gene usage, clonotype sharing and MAIT/NKT TCR abundance was achieved by analysing the top 1000, 10 000 and 20 000 clonotypes per sample. After downsampling to 27 000 UMIs, diversity was calculated as the inverse Simpson index using the vegan R package. Paired Mann-Whitney U tests were applied to discordant twin pairs, and Benjamini-Hochberg correction was used for multiple testing. TCRdb reanalyzed the reads, keeping one entry per CDR3 protein sequence and omitting DNA. The V and J calls reflect TCRdb's pipeline rather than the authors' work. The sample table holds roughly 140,000 distinct CDR3 sequences. 2% to 3% of the sample comes from the top ten.

The CDR3 spans 16 residues, from the cysteine through the phenylalanine. DNA is not on record. CDR1 and CDR2 are read off the germline V gene (reference sequence) as DFQATT and SNEGSKA. A roughly 2.5 ml peripheral blood sample was drawn into PAXgene tubes per donor and stored at -80°C. Without any T cell sorting, total RNA was extracted from whole blood using the PAXgene blood miRNA kit on an automated QIAcube. Deep TCRalpha and TCRbeta repertoire profiling with unique molecular barcoding was performed on peripheral blood of monozygotic twin pairs concordant or discordant for inflammatory bowel disease. For every twin pair, smoking habits were documented, and each individual was categorised as a current, former or never smoker.

This receptor was taken from a human donor with ulcerative colitis or Crohn's disease, or a healthy co-twin of an affected twin (not recorded which). Sequencing was carried out using blood. The sequence links TRBV20-1 to TRBJ2-3; TCRdb calls TRBD2, which cannot be checked without DNA. This receptor has the CDR3 CSHQTSGGRSTDTQYF.